This entry is about one T cell receptor (beta chain). This clonotype appeared many times. Its antigen specificity is not known. No base-level quality is on record; no much larger clone is a single base apart. Preparation of the library involved RACE. For sequencing, a NextSeq 500 was employed. During library preparation, unique molecular identifiers were attached to individual cDNA molecules so that TCRs could be counted in a quantitative, reproducible way. Each blood RNA sample was used to sequence both TCR alpha and TCR beta chains. As for the original processing: Samples had a median of roughly 99,000 TCRs, with a range from 23,224 to 690,600. The Decombinator software suite was used to annotate the V, J and CDR3 of the TCR reads. To make PS versus PT1 abundance plots, every sample was subsampled to the same number of TCRs (28,000). TCRs were defined as expanded if absent before sensitization and observed at least eight times at the 2-week time point. The public reads were quality trimmed at Q25 with fastp and then assembled into clones with MiXCR by TCRdb, keeping productive beta chains. Rows merge per CDR3 protein into single entries with the most common DNA and genes. The V and J calls here are based on TCRdb, not the publication. Here the sample has some 350,000 distinct CDR3 sequences; around 6% occur a single time. Around 6% of the sample belongs to the ten largest clones.

This sample was taken from a study of human T cells and chemical hapten exposure (dated by TCRdb to the early 2020s). In terms of the full investigation: For sensitization, 2% DPC in acetone was applied to an approximately 2 cm by approximately 2 cm area of upper inner arm skin. Blood samples were taken from patients before sensitization (week 0) and at 2, 6 and about 24 weeks after DPC sensitization. The study tracked peripheral blood TCR repertoire changes in vivo during primary and secondary sensitization to the hapten diphenylcyclopropenone (DPC) in alopecia patients. Throughout the roughly 24-week study period, patients were also given weekly therapeutic DPC doses on the scalp. Libraries were combined into a pool for sequencing, and differences in TCR yield between samples came mainly from small differences in library volumes within the pool. Alopecia areata with under or over 50% scalp involvement, alopecia totalis and alopecia universalis were represented in the patient cohort, which was mostly female. Patch testing was performed on the upper back with Finn chambers containing 0.01% DPC, and the patch tests were scored after 6 days according to International Contact Dermatitis Research Group standards. Blood for TCR sequencing was provided by twenty-nine alopecia patients at one to four time points (pre-sensitization, 2, 6 and 24 weeks).

This sample's time point label indicates: patch test 2, 6 weeks after DPC sensitization. Explained via the paper, the treatment or condition label denotes: therapeutic diphenylcyclopropenone sensitization with weekly scalp DPC. At every patch-test visit, the blood draw took place before the patch test was put on. Patients were eligible if aged 18 to 70, diagnosed with alopecia and judged suitable for DPC therapy, and pregnant patients were excluded. Total RNA was extracted from unfractionated whole blood collected in Tempus Blood RNA tubes. V and J are truncated by 3 bases and 8 bases respectively, leaving an intervening sequence of 17 bases. The CDR3 contains 14 residues, cysteine and phenylalanine counted. CDR3 DNA is the only sequence kept; it has 42 bases, read in frame from the first base. CDR1 DFQATT and CDR2 SNEGSKA are derived from the germline V gene (reference sequence). Findings and caveats that apply to the study as a whole: No change with DPC sensitization was found in the number of TCRs above 1 in 1000 frequency, and no evidence of global repertoire structure alterations was found. Compared with pre-sensitization or healthy control sets, expanded TCRs formed significantly more large CDR3 similarity clusters, which is consistent with antigen-driven responses. Alopecia, a presumed autoimmune disease, was present in all patients, so the immune response of the patients might differ from that of healthy individuals. Repeated subsampling changed both the strength of the expansion versus patch-test correlation and the threshold at which that correlation became significant. Patch test score correlated positively with the number of PT1 expanded TCRs, reaching significance at thresholds 8, 16 and 32 but not at 4.

The chain uses TRBV20-1 and TRBJ1-3; the D gene is not confidently resolved. The TCR was taken from a woman aged 18 to 35 with alopecia areata. Some clones in this sample may be carry-over from other donors' samples. The starting material was whole blood, obtained in connection with sensitization to the hapten diphenylcyclopropenone (DPC). The DNA sequence reads TGCAGTGCTAGCCCCGCAGGTCCTTTGGACACCATATATTTT. It is translated as CSASPAGPLDTIYF.